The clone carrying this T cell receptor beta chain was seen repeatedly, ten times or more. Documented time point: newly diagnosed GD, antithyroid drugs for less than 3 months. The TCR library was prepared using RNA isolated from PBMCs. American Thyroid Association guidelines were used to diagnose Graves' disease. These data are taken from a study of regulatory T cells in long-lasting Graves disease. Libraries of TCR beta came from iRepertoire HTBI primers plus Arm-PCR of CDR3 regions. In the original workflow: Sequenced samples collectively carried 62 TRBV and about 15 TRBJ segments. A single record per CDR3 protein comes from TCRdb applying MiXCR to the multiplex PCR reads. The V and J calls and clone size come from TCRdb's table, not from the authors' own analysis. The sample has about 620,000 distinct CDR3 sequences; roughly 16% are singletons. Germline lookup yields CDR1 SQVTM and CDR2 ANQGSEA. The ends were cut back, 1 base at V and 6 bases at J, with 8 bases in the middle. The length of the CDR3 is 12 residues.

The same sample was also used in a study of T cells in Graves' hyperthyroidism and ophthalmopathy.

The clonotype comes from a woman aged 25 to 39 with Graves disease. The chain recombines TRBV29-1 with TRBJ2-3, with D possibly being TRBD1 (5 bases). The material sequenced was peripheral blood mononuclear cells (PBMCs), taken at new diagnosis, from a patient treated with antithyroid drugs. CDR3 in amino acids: CSVEGKGDTQYF. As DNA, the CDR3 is TGCAGCGTTGAAGGCAAGGGGGATACGCAGTATTTT.